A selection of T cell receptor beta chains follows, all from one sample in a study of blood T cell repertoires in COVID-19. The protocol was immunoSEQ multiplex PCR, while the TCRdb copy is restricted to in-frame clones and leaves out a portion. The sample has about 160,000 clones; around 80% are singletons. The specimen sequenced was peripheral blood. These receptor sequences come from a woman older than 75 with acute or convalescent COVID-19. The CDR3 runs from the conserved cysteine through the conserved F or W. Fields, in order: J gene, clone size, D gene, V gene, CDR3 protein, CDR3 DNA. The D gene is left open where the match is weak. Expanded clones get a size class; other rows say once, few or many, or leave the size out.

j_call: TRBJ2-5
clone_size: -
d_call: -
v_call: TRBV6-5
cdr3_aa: CASTNRGIGGTQYF
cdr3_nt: TGTGCCAGCACCAACCGGGGAATAGGGGGGACCCAGTACTTC

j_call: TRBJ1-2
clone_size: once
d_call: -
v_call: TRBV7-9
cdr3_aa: CASSLGDFYGYTF
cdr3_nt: TGTGCCAGCAGCTTAGGAGACTTCTATGGCTACACCTTC

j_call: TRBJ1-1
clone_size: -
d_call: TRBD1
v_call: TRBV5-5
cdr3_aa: CASSRQGMNTEAFF
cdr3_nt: TGTGCCAGCAGCCGACAGGGCATGAACACTGAAGCTTTCTTT

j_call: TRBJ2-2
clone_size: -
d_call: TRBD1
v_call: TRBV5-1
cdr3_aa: CASRETGLVGELFF
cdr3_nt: TGCGCCAGCAGGGAGACAGGGTTGGTCGGGGAGCTGTTTTTT

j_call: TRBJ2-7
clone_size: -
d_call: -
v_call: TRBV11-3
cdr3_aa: CASSLAGGSSYEQYF
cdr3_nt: TGTGCCAGCAGCTTAGCTGGGGGGAGCTCCTACGAGCAGTACTTC

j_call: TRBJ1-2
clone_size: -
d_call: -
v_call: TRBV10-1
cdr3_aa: CASSESYGTNYTF
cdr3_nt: TGCGCCAGCAGTGAGTCTTATGGGACTAACTACACCTTC

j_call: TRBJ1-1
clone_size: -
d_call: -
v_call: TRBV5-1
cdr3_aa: CASSLEGVMNTEAFF
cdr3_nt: TGCGCCAGCAGCTTGGAGGGAGTTATGAACACTGAAGCTTTCTTT

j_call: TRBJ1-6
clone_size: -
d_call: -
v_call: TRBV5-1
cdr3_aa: CASSQDGQLNNSPLHF
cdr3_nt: TGCGCCAGCAGCCAGGACGGACAGCTTAATAATTCACCCCTCCACTTT

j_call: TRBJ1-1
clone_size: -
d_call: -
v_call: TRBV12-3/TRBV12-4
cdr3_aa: CASSWTDTEAFF
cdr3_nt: TGTGCCAGCAGCTGGACAGACACTGAAGCTTTCTTT

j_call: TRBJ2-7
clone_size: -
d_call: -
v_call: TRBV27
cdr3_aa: CASSLAGLSYEQYF
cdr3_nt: TGTGCCAGCAGTTTGGCAGGGCTCTCCTACGAGCAGTACTTC

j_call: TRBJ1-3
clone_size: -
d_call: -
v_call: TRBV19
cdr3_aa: CASSLKPGHAIGNTIYF
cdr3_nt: TGTGCCAGTAGTTTAAAACCGGGACACGCAATTGGAAACACCATATATTTT

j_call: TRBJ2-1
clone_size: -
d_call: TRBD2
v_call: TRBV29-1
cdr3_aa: CSVELAGGHYNEQFF
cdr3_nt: TGCAGCGTTGAACTAGCGGGGGGGCACTACAATGAGCAGTTCTTC

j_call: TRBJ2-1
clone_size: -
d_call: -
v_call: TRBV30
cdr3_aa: CAWSVLANEQFF
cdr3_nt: TGTGCCTGGAGTGTACTTGCGAATGAGCAGTTCTTC

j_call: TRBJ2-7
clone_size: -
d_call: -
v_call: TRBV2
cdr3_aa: CASIENRQAPYEQYF
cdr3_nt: TGTGCCAGCATCGAGAATAGACAGGCCCCCTACGAGCAGTACTTC

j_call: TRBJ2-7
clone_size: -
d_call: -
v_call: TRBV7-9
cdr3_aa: CASSLGGGTYEQYF
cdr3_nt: TGTGCCAGCAGCTTAGGAGGGGGAACCTACGAGCAGTACTTC

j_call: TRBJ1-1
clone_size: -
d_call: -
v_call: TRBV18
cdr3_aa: CASSYSLNTEAFF
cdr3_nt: TGTGCCAGCTCATATTCTTTAAACACTGAAGCTTTCTTT

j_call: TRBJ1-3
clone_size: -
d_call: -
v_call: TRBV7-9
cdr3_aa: CASNRDTEGNTIYF
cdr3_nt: TGTGCCAGCAATCGGGACACAGAGGGAAACACCATATATTTT

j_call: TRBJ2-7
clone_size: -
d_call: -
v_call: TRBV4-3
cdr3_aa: CASSQDFVSYEQYF
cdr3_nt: TGCGCCAGCAGCCAGGACTTCGTCTCCTACGAGCAGTACTTC

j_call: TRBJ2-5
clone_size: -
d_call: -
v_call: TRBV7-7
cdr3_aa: CASSPGSEETQYF
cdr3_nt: TGTGCCAGCAGCCCCGGGTCAGAAGAGACCCAGTACTTC

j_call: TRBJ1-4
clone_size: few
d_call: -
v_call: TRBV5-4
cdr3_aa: CASSFSNRAREKLFF
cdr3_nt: TGTGCCAGCAGCTTTAGCAACAGGGCGAGGGAAAAACTGTTTTTT

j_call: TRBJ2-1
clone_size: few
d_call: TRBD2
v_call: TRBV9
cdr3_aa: CASSPHALAGAGEQFF
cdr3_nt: TGTGCCAGCAGCCCTCATGCTCTAGCGGGGGCGGGTGAGCAGTTCTTC

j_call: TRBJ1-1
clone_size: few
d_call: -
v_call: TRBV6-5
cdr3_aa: CASSWGPASEAFF
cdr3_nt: TGTGCCAGCAGTTGGGGGCCCGCATCAGAAGCTTTCTTT

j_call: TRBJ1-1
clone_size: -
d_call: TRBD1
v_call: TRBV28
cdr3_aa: CASSPGTGDFTEAFF
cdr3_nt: TGTGCCAGCAGCCCCGGGACAGGGGATTTTACTGAAGCTTTCTTT

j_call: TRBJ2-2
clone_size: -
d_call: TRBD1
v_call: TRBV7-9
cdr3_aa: CASSSRGQGATGELFF
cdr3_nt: TGTGCCAGCAGCTCAAGGGGGCAGGGGGCGACCGGGGAGCTGTTTTTT

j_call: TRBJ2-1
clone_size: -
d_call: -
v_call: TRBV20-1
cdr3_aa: CSASNSYNEQFF
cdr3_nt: TGCAGTGCTAGTAACAGCTACAATGAGCAGTTCTTC

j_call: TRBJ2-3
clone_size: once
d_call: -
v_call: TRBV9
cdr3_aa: CASSPRGSTDTQYF
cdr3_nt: TGTGCCAGCAGCCCCAGGGGTAGCACAGATACGCAGTATTTT

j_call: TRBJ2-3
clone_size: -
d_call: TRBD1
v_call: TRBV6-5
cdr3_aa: CASSSRRTGGTDTQYF
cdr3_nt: TGTGCCAGCAGTTCCCGACGGACAGGGGGCACAGATACGCAGTATTTT

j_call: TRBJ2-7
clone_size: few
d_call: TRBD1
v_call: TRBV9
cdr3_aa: CASSLRTGGSEQYF
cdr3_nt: TGTGCCAGCAGCCTCCGGACAGGGGGCTCAGAGCAGTACTTC

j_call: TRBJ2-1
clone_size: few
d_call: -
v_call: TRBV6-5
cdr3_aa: CASRGRVRANEQFF
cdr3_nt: TGTGCCAGCAGAGGCAGGGTTCGCGCCAATGAGCAGTTCTTC

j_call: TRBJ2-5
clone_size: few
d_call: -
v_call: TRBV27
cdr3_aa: CASSLMAGEETQYF
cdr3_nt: TGTGCCAGCAGTTTAATGGCAGGGGAAGAGACCCAGTACTTC

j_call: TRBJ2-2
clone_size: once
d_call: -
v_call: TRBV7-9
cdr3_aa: CASSPPTGSTTGELFF
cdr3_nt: TGTGCCAGCAGCCCCCCCACGGGATCGACCACCGGGGAGCTGTTTTTT

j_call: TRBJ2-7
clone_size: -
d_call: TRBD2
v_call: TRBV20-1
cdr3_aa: CSASGGRAGEQYF
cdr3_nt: TGCAGTGCTAGTGGTGGGAGGGCCGGTGAGCAGTACTTC

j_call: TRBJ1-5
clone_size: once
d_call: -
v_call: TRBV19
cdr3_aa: CASSSTGGYQLQHF
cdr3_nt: TGTGCCAGTAGCTCGACAGGTGGTTATCAGCTCCAGCATTTT

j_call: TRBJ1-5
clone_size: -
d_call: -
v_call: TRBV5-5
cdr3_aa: CASRRDGGMEPQHF
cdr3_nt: TGTGCCAGCAGGAGGGACGGGGGTATGGAGCCCCAGCATTTT

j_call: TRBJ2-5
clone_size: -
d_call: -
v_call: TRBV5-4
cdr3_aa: CASSSTNRDIQTQYF
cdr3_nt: TGTGCCAGCAGCTCCACAAACCGGGACATCCAGACCCAGTACTTC

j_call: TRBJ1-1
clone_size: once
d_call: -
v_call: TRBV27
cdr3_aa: CASSLVTGNTEAFF
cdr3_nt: TGTGCCAGCAGTTTGGTGACAGGGAACACTGAAGCTTTCTTT

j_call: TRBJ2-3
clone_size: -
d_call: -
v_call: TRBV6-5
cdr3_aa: CASSYPPRADTQYF
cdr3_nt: TGTGCCAGCAGTTACCCCCCCCGGGCAGATACGCAGTATTTT

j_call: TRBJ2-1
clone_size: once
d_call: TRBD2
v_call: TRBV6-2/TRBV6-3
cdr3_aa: CASSYSRTSGILMDEQFF
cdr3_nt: TGTGCCAGCAGTTACAGTAGGACTAGCGGGATTCTGATGGATGAGCAGTTCTTC

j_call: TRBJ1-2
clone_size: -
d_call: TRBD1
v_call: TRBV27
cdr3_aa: CASSAYRGWDYGYTF
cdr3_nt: TGTGCCAGCAGTGCCTACAGGGGTTGGGACTATGGCTACACCTTC

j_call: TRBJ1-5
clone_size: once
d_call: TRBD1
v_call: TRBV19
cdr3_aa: CASSRRDRGSNQPQHF
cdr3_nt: TGTGCCAGTAGCAGACGGGACAGGGGGAGCAATCAGCCCCAGCATTTT

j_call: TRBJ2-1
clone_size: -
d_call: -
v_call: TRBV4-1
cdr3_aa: CASSPTGSGLDEQFF
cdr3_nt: TGCGCCAGCAGCCCCACAGGGAGTGGGCTCGATGAGCAGTTCTTC

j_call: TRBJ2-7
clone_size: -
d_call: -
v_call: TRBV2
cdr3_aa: CASRAAYEQYF
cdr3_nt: TGTGCCAGCAGAGCCGCCTACGAGCAGTACTTC

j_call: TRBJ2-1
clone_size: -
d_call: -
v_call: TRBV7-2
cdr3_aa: CASSRRFGLRNEQFF
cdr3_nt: TGTGCCAGCAGCCGCCGTTTTGGGCTCCGGAATGAGCAGTTCTTC

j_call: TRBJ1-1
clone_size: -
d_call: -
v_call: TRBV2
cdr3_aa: CASSPFLMNTEAFF
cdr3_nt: TGTGCCAGCAGTCCTTTTTTAATGAACACTGAAGCTTTCTTT

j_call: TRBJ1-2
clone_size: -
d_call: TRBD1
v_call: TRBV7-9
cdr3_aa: CASSSSRQGARYGYTF
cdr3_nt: TGTGCCAGCAGCTCAAGCAGACAGGGGGCGCGGTATGGCTACACCTTC

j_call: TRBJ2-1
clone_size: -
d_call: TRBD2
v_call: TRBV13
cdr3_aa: CASSFTGTSGLQGSYNEQFF
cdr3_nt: TGTGCCAGCAGCTTCACCGGGACTAGCGGGCTACAGGGCTCCTACAATGAGCAGTTCTTC